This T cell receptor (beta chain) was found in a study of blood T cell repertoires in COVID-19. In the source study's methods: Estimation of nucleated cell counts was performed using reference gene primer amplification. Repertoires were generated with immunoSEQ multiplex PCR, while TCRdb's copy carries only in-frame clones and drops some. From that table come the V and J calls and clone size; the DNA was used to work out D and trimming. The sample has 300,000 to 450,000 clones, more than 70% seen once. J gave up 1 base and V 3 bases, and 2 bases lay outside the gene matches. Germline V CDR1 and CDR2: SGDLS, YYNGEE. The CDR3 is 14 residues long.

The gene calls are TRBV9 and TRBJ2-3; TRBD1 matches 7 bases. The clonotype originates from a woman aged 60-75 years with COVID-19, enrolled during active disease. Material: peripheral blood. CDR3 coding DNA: TGTGCCAGCAGCGCCGGACAGGGCACAGATACGCAGTATTTT. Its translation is CASSAGQGTDTQYF.